This T cell receptor beta chain was obtained from a study of cytomegalovirus exposure and HLA in healthy donors. General study results and limits: Clonal expansion, a later analysis showed, was greater in HLA-associated TCR beta chains than in equally common others.

The primer mix had 60 Vbeta and 13 Jbeta primers. Authors' data handling: The count from a later analysis was 60 million to 85 million unique TCR beta chains, 9 million to 12 million of them shared. Sequenced by immunoSEQ multiplex PCR; TCRdb stores in-frame clones only, minus some. V, J and clone size reflect that table, while D and trimming were determined from the DNA. The sample holds under 100,000 clones, over 9% seen once. This clone was counted between two and nine times. Antigen specificity is unknown. The germline gives CDR1 SGHRS, CDR2 YFSETQ. Trimming shortened V by 2 bases and J by 6 bases, and 17 bases separated the two germline ends. The CDR3 loop spans 16 amino acids.

The V call is TRBV5-1, the J call TRBJ1-4; D might be TRBD1 (6 bases). The TCR was taken from a man between 60 and 75 years old in good health and CMV-seropositive. Sequencing was performed on PBMCs. The CDR3 is CASSFQGGGLDEKLFF. CDR3 nucleotides: TGCGCCAGCAGCTTCCAGGGAGGGGGTTTGGATGAAAAACTGTTTTTT.